A single sample is the source of the 10 T cell receptor beta chains below, sequenced in a study of blood T cells in healthy people across ages. PCR was performed a second time for about 6 to 11 cycles using a sample-barcoded 5' primer and a J-beta primer mix. TCRdb reprocessed the 5' RACE reads with MiXCR, giving one entry per CDR3 protein. The sample contains hundreds of thousands of distinct CDR3 sequences, roughly 25% of which appear only once. In addition, the sample was reused for a study of T cells of mothers and their children.

The sequencing sample was made of blood. These TCRs come from a boy between 5 and 17 years old in good health.

The rearrangement links TRBV10-3 to TRBJ1-3, with D hard to call. CDR3 size: 16 residues. The germline V and J ends were trimmed by 3 bases and 0 bases, with 12 bases remaining between them. CDR1 is ENHRY and CDR2 is SYGVKD in the germline V gene. CDR3 loop: CAISDTVNYSGNTIYF. In DNA, the CDR3 is TGTGCCATCAGTGATACAGTGAACTACTCTGGAAACACCATATATTTT.

The table lists this clonotype with a few counts. CDR3 residues: CSVEGGQSTEAFF. The CDR3 DNA follows: TGCAGCGTTGAAGGGGGGCAGAGCACTGAAGCTTTCTTT. The V call is TRBV29-1, the J call TRBJ1-1; possibly TRBD1 for D (6 bases). Germline values: CDR1 SQVTM, CDR2 ANQGSEA. The CDR3 contains 13 residues. Trimming took 1 base from V and 4 from J, leaving 10 bases between them. Drawing the rest from reference TRBV29-1 and TRBJ1-1, the complete variable domain is SAVISQKPSRDICQRGTSLTIQCQVDSQVTMMFWYRQQPGQSLTLIATANQGSEATYESGFVIDKFPISRPNLTFSTLTVSNMSPEDSSIYLCSVEGGQSTEAFFGQGTRLTVV.

V and J are TRBV3-1 and TRBJ2-3; no firm D call. Germline V gene sequence: CDR1 LGHDT, CDR2 YNNKEL (reference sequence). Trimming took off 8 bases at V and 3 bases at J, with 12 bases between the two ends. The CDR3 contains 13 residues. DNA of the CDR3: TGTGCCAGCGAGGCGAGCCCTACAGATACGCAGTATTTT. Its protein product is CASEASPTDTQYF.

The J gene is TRBJ2-5, the V gene TRBV3-1; 11 bases are a match to TRBD2. The DNA end favors TRBJ2-1, so the J call may be wrong. This CDR3 has 16 residues. Germline V gene sequence: CDR1 LGHDT, CDR2 YNNKEL (reference sequence). For the CDR3, the DNA is TGTGCCAGCAGTCGTCTACTAGCGGGAGAATATGATGAGCAGTTCTTC. Translating it yields CASSRLLAGEYDEQFF.

This clonotype came up many times. The V gene is TRBV18, the J gene TRBJ2-5; no clear D gene. Germline V gene sequence: CDR1 KGHSH, CDR2 LQKENI. The CDR3 has 13 amino acids. V lost 0 bases and J lost 5, with 7 bases in between. CDR3 bases: TGTGCCAGCTCACCACCGAGCTCTGAGACCCAGTACTTC. It translates to CASSPPSSETQYF.

The sample holds one count of this clonotype. Germline and junction disagree at one end, which may indicate a read error. The rearrangement links TRBV4-2 to TRBJ2-1; the D is unclear. The CDR3 is 16 amino acids. Germline V gene lookup returns CDR1 LGHNA and CDR2 YNFKEQ. In nucleotides, the CDR3 is TGTGCCAGCAGCCAAGATCAGGCCCTAGTGTTTAATGACCAGTTCTTC. Translating it yields CASSQDQALVFNDQFF.

This rearrangement joins TRBV7-9 to TRBJ2-5, with 7 bases lining up with TRBD2. The CDR3 is 13 amino acids. Germline V gene lookup returns CDR1 SEHNR and CDR2 FQNEAQ (reference sequence). V trimming: 5 bases; J trimming: 7 bases; junction bases outside the gene matches: 7. CDR3 bases: TGTGCCAGCAGCCCCACGGAGCGGGGGACCCAGTACTTC. Its translation: CASSPTERGTQYF.

For the CDR3, the DNA is TGTGCCAGCAGCGGACGGGACACCCCAGGAAAGTACTTC. It specifies CASSGRDTPGKYF. The chain uses TRBV7-9 and TRBJ2-7, with D possibly matching TRBD1 (6 bases). V gave up 5 bases and J gave up 11 bases, with 19 bases separating them. Germline V CDR1 and CDR2: SEHNR, FQNEAQ (reference sequence). The CDR3 runs 13 residues.

The chain employs TRBV9 and TRBJ2-3; TRBD1 is a possible D gene (6 bases). Germline CDR1 reads SGDLS; CDR2 reads YYNGEE. The CDR3 consists of 17 residues. Trimming pared 2 bases from V and 5 bases from J, leaving 21 bases between. The DNA for the CDR3 is TGTGCCAGCAGCGTCGGGTTCGGGGCAGGGGCAGGAGATACGCAGTATTTT. The encoded protein is CASSVGFGAGAGDTQYF. Combining the CDR3 with reference TRBV9 and TRBJ2-3 gives the whole variable domain DSGVTQTPKHLITATGQRVTLRCSPRSGDLSVYWYQQSLDQGLQFLIQYYNGEERAKGNILERFSAQQFPDLHSELNLSSLELGDSALYFCASSVGFGAGAGDTQYFGPGTRLTVL.

The chain is built from TRBV7-2 and TRBJ2-5; D perhaps matches TRBD1 (7 bases). The germline CDR1 and CDR2 sequences are SGHTA and FQGNSA. Trimming shortened V by 6 bases and J by 4 bases, and 12 bases separated the two germline ends. The CDR3 is 13 amino acids. The CDR3 DNA reads as TGTGCCAGCAGACAGCAGGGGGGAGAGACCCAGTACTTC. This encodes CASRQQGGETQYF.